This T cell receptor (beta chain) was identified during a study of technical replicates of blood from a handful of donors. This clone was observed a single time. At one end the junction does not follow the germline gene, possibly because of a read error. Germline-derived CDR1 and CDR2 are MDHEN and SYDVKM. This CDR3 contains 11 residues. Measured with immunoSEQ multiplex PCR; TCRdb has only the in-frame clones, and not every one. The sample yields more than 80,000 clones, 95% seen once. This TCR came from a human donor in good health. V gene TRBV28 combines with J gene TRBJ2-1; D not resolved. The specimen was T cells isolated from PBMCs. CDR3 loop: CASKNYNEQFF. The CDR3 region has the DNA TGTGCCAGCAAAAACTACAACGAGCAGTTCTTC.